The clone carrying this T cell receptor (beta chain) was seen only once. CDR1 MNHNS and CDR2 SASEGT come from the germline V gene. The V end was cut by 4 bases, the J end by 4 bases, with 20 bases between. CDR3 length equals 18 residues. The data belong to a study of blood T cell repertoires in COVID-19. Study at large: Samples of COVID-19 (acute and convalescent) were obtained from the United States, Italy and Spain. T cells, B-cell-depleted T cells, or PBMCs supplied cDNA or gDNA.

Original handling: It was from reference gene primer amplification that nucleated cell counts were estimated. The method was immunoSEQ multiplex PCR; TCRdb's version includes in-frame clones alone and lacks a portion of them. From that table come the V and J calls and clone size; the DNA was used to work out D and trimming. The data show about 70,000 clones, 65% to 90% seen once. Sequencing was carried out using peripheral blood. The TCR comes from a woman aged 55 to 70 with acute or convalescent COVID-19. The V call is TRBV6-1, the J call TRBJ1-6; TRBD1 is a possible D gene (6 bases). The CDR3 region is CASSGINVGQLYNSPLHF. The CDR3 DNA is TGTGCCAGCAGTGGAATAAACGTTGGACAGCTTTATAATTCACCCCTCCACTTT.